Below, 21 T cell receptor beta chains from the same sample are listed, as sequenced in a study of blood T cells in healthy people across ages. Primed by a sample-barcoded 5' primer and a J-beta primer mix, a second PCR proceeded for about 7 to 11 cycles. MiXCR was run by TCRdb on the 5' RACE reads, yielding one entry per CDR3 protein. The sample has approximately 1,000,000 distinct CDR3 sequences, approximately 38% seen once. Sequencing input: blood. Every receptor here comes from a man between 18 and 29 years old in good health.

This clonotype showed up just a few times. In nucleotides, the CDR3 is TGCAGCGTTGAAGGCAGGGGGAAGGAGTACGAGCAGTACTTC. This translates into CSVEGRGKEYEQYF. The chain has TRBV29-1 and TRBJ2-7, with 7 bases fitting TRBD1. CDR1 is SQVTM and CDR2 is ANQGSEA in the germline V gene. This CDR3 comprises 14 residues. The trim removed 1 base at V and 4 bases at J, leaving 7 bases unmatched.

Comment on this clonotype: A read error is possible here, since a much larger clone lies one base away. V and J are TRBV3-1 and TRBJ2-3; D ambiguous. From germline, CDR1 is LGHDT and CDR2 YNNKEL (reference sequence). The V end lost 3 bases, the J end lost 5 bases, and 9 bases lay between the germline ends. The CDR3 length is 13 residues. CDR3 residues: CASSQRREDTQYF. CDR3 in DNA: TGTGCCAGCAGCCAGCGTCGAGAAGATACGCAGTATTTT.

Notes on this clonotype: With a much larger clone just one base away, this may be a read error. This chain joins TRBV29-1 and TRBJ2-1; D possibly corresponds to TRBD2 (5 bases). The CDR3 is made up of 11 amino acids. The germline gives CDR1 SQVTM, CDR2 ANQGSEA. V was trimmed by 6 bases and J by 7 bases, leaving 10 bases between them. The CDR3 reads CSVPGGNEQFF. CDR3 DNA sequence: TGCAGCGTGCCCGGCGGGAATGAGCAGTTCTTC.

The chain carries TRBV10-3 and TRBJ2-3; D is perhaps TRBD2 (5 bases). The CDR3 is made up of 14 amino acids. The V and J ends lost 8 bases and 1 base respectively, with 13 bases between them. Germline V gene sequence: CDR1 ENHRY, CDR2 SYGVKD. The CDR3 nucleotides are TGTGCCATCCAAGGAGGAGTGCGCACAGATACGCAGTATTTT. It codes for CAIQGGVRTDTQYF.

This clonotype has more than one count but fewer than ten. The chain recombines TRBV18 with TRBJ2-1, with TRBD1 matching over 8 bases. The germline V gene has CDR1 KGHSH and CDR2 LQKENI. The CDR3 runs 18 residues. V was pared by 4 bases and J by 4 bases, with 15 bases of the junction left unmatched. This CDR3 reads CASSQPVGTGGTYNEQFF. The CDR3 DNA follows: TGTGCCAGCTCACAACCCGTCGGGACAGGTGGGACGTACAATGAGCAGTTCTTC.

This clonotype was seen more than once but under ten times. The rearrangement joins TRBV29-1 to TRBJ1-1, with a weak D call TRBD1 (6 bases). With 6 bases removed from V and 11 bases from J, the gap between germline ends came to 19 bases. CDR3 length: 12 residues. CDR1 is SQVTM and CDR2 is ANQGSEA in the germline V gene. The CDR3 DNA reads as TGCAGCGTCCGGGGGGGGGCAAATAATGCTTTCTTT. The encoded protein is CSVRGGANNAFF.

In its sample, this clonotype was seen a few times. The rearrangement links TRBV29-1 to TRBJ2-7, with TRBD1 matching over 7 bases. The trim removed 4 bases at V and 0 bases at J, leaving 6 bases unmatched. CDR1 and CDR2 from the germline V gene are SQVTM and ANQGSEA. The CDR3 extends over 14 amino acids. The CDR3 sequence: CSVARDRDSYEQYF. The CDR3 DNA reads TGCAGCGTTGCGAGGGACAGAGACTCCTACGAGCAGTACTTC.

This clonotype came up a few times. This chain uses TRBV12-3 or TRBV12-4 with TRBJ2-5; 11 nucleotides match TRBD2. The CDR3 totals 16 residues. The V and J ends lost 3 bases and 5 bases, in that order; junction bases with no gene match: 8. The CDR3 here is CASSFLAGGLDETQYF. The CDR3, as DNA: TGTGCCAGCAGTTTCCTAGCGGGGGGACTTGACGAGACCCAGTACTTC.

This rearrangement joins TRBV5-1 to TRBJ2-5; TRBD1 matches 12 bases. The CDR3 runs to 15 residues. The germline V gene encodes CDR1 SGHRS and CDR2 YFSETQ. V lost 4 bases and J lost 11; bases outside the gene matches: 12. The CDR3 DNA follows: TGCGCCAGCAGCGCCGGGACAGGGGGCTTCGATGAGCAGTACTTC. Encoded protein: CASSAGTGGFDEQYF. Filled out from reference TRBV5-1 and TRBJ2-5, the complete variable domain reads KAGVTQTPRYLIKTRGQQVTLSCSPISGHRSVSWYQQTPGQGLQFLFEYFSETQRNKGNFPGRFSGRQFSNSRSEMNVSTLELGDSALYLCASSAGTGGFDEQYFGPGTRLLVL.

This clonotype was seen only a few times. CDR3 in amino acids: CASSLEAGGRTEAFF. In DNA, the CDR3 is TGCGCCAGCAGCTTGGAAGCGGGGGGGAGGACTGAAGCTTTCTTT. The chain is built from TRBV5-1 and TRBJ1-1; TRBD1 is a possible D gene (5 bases). From germline, CDR1 is SGHRS and CDR2 YFSETQ. V lost 0 bases to trimming and J lost 5 bases, with 14 bases between them. The CDR3 spans 15 residues.

V and J are TRBV29-1 and TRBJ1-1; 12 positions agree with TRBD1. The CDR3 sequence is 14 residues long. CDR1 is SQVTM, CDR2 ANQGSEA, per germline. V shed 3 bases, J shed 8 bases, and the junction held 7 bases outside the gene matches. The CDR3 sequence: CSVEGGQGAAEAFF. CDR3 DNA: TGCAGCGTTGAGGGGGGACAGGGGGCCGCCGAAGCTTTCTTT.

This clonotype occurred once. V and J are TRBV2 and TRBJ2-2; D is undetermined. The CDR3 sequence is 14 residues long. Germline assignment: CDR1 SNHLY and CDR2 FYNNEI. V was trimmed by 4 bases and J by 0 bases, leaving 6 bases between them. CDR3 sequence (DNA): TGTGCCAGCAGTGTGACTCCGAACACCGGGGAGCTGTTTTTT. Its translation is CASSVTPNTGELFF.

The chain is built from TRBV5-1 and TRBJ2-1, with a weak D call TRBD2 (6 bases). Germline CDR1 and CDR2: SGHRS and YFSETQ. The CDR3 is made up of 16 amino acids. Trimming took 5 bases from V and 5 from J, leaving 20 bases between them. In DNA form, the CDR3 reads TGCGCCAGCAGAGAAGGAGGGGCTCTATCGGACAATGAGCAGTTCTTC. Translation gives CASREGGALSDNEQFF. Based on the CDR3 plus reference TRBV5-1 and TRBJ2-1, the full variable domain is KAGVTQTPRYLIKTRGQQVTLSCSPISGHRSVSWYQQTPGQGLQFLFEYFSETQRNKGNFPGRFSGRQFSNSRSEMNVSTLELGDSALYLCASREGGALSDNEQFFGPGTRLTVL.

This clonotype was seen only a few times. The chain links TRBV20-1 to TRBJ1-4, with a tentative D call TRBD1 (6 bases). Looked up from germline, CDR1 is DFQATT and CDR2 is SNEGSKA (reference sequence). V was trimmed by 0 bases and J by 7 bases, leaving 12 bases between them. This CDR3 is 14 amino acids long. This CDR3 reads CSAREQGGAEKLFF. As DNA, the CDR3 is TGCAGTGCTAGAGAACAGGGAGGCGCTGAAAAACTGTTTTTT.

This clonotype was observed a handful of times. The CDR3 spells CASRSGGEFNEQFF. CDR3 in DNA: TGTGCCAGCAGGAGCGGGGGGGAGTTCAATGAGCAGTTCTTC. The chain carries TRBV4-2 and TRBJ2-1, with 10 bases matching TRBD2. The CDR3 consists of 14 residues. Trimming removed 6 bases from V and 6 bases from J; junction bases left unmatched: 5. In germline, CDR1 is LGHNA, CDR2 YNFKEQ.

This clonotype was counted between two and nine times. The chain links TRBV2 to TRBJ2-1; the D is unclear. Germline assignment: CDR1 SNHLY and CDR2 FYNNEI. The length of the CDR3 is 15 residues. Between the trimmed V and J ends, which lost 1 base and 4 bases, there was a span of 11 bases. The CDR3 nucleotides read TGTGCCAGCAGTGAAGTGGTCACCGAATACAATGAGCAGTTCTTC. It specifies CASSEVVTEYNEQFF.

The V gene is TRBV21-1, the J gene TRBJ2-5; the table calls TRBD1, which could not be checked here. TRBV21-1 is a pseudogene. CDR3 length: 16 amino acids. As DNA, the CDR3 is TGTGCCAGCACCCTACCGGGACAGGGATTAGGGGAGACCCAGTACTTC. Translated, it gives CASTLPGQGLGETQYF.

The chain joins TRBV20-1 to TRBJ2-2; D is possibly TRBD1 (5 bases). CDR3 length: 14 amino acids. The ends were cut back, 3 bases at V and 2 bases at J, with 10 bases in the middle. From germline, CDR1 is DFQATT and CDR2 SNEGSKA (reference sequence). CDR3 loop: CSASSRTNTGELFF. Here the CDR3 DNA reads TGCAGTGCTAGCAGCAGGACAAACACCGGGGAGCTGTTTTTT.

The chain employs TRBV6-2 or TRBV6-3 and TRBJ1-4; possible D gene TRBD1, 6 bases. V was pared by 7 bases and J by 8 bases, with 14 bases between. CDR1 MNHEY and CDR2 SVGEGT come from the germline V gene. The CDR3 sequence is 13 residues long. The DNA for the CDR3 is TGTGCCAGCATAAAACCCGGGACAGAAAAACTGTTTTTT. It codes for CASIKPGTEKLFF.

The genes are TRBV7-2 and TRBJ1-5, with TRBD1 as a possible D gene (6 bases). This CDR3 has 14 residues. Germline-derived CDR1 and CDR2 are SGHTA and FQGNSA. The V gene lost 2 bases and the J gene lost 7 bases, with 12 bases spanning the gap. The DNA of the CDR3 is TGTGCCAGCAGCTTAAAGGGGGAAAGACAGCCCCAGCATTTT. This sequence encodes CASSLKGERQPQHF.

V gene TRBV6-5 combines with J gene TRBJ1-6, with D possibly matching TRBD1 (6 bases). Trimming removed 0 bases at V and 7 bases at J, with 16 bases between. The CDR3 consists of 17 residues. Looked up from germline, CDR1 is MNHEY and CDR2 is SVGAGI. This CDR3 reads CASSYSSLGQGNSPLHF. Written as DNA, the CDR3 is TGTGCCAGCAGTTACTCGAGCTTGGGGCAGGGGAATTCACCCCTCCACTTT.